This T cell receptor beta chain comes out of a study of T cells after yellow fever vaccination (dated by TCRdb to between 2017 and 2020). In the study overall: The SMART-Seq v4 Ultra Low Input RNA kit was used to prepare libraries from fractions with low cell numbers. Bulk TCR alpha and beta repertoires were sequenced longitudinally to track T-cell clones before and after primary and booster YFV17D yellow fever vaccination. The cohort comprised two healthy male donors, one aged 18 to 30 and one aged 30 to 40 years. Blood was drawn at multiple timepoints before and after primary and secondary immunization, with bulk PBMC replicates and cell subsets isolated. Points the paper makes about the study in general: Compared with the primary T-cell response, the secondary T-cell response was faster but weaker, reaching its peak on day 5 rather than on day 15. FACS-sorted repertoires could contain abundant contaminating clonotypes from the bulk population, so computational filtering was required. Only two donors were included in the study, so the extent to which the findings can be generalized is limited. After the booster, most clones that had expanded after primary vaccination were detected again (over 95% of CD4 and more than 80% of CD8), suggesting broad maintenance of memory. A small share of clonotypes occurred in both CD4 and CD8 compartments, likely arising from convergent recombination.

TCR cDNA was synthesized by 5'RACE template switching, through which a universal primer site and unique molecular identifiers were introduced. Priming for cDNA synthesis came from both the TCR alpha and TCR beta constant segments. Library amplification involved two PCR steps, and the second step added sample barcodes and sequencing adapters. Sequencing of the libraries was done on either Illumina HiSeq 2500 (2x100 bp) or NovaSeq (2x150 bp). The authors processed their data as follows. Demultiplexing of reads and collapsing into UMI consensus sequences were performed with MIGEC, and V(D)J alignment was carried out with MiXCR. Vaccine-responding clonotypes were defined with edgeR using replicate PBMC samples, requiring FDR below 0.01 and a log2 fold change above 5 up to day 15. Bulk clonotypes were assigned CD4 or CD8 identity according to which sequenced CD4 or CD8 repertoire held them at higher abundance. TCRdb trimmed public reads at Q25 via fastp, called clones via MiXCR and kept in-frame beta chains. All rows with the same CDR3 protein become a single entry with the most common DNA and genes. V and J calls and clone size were set by TCRdb, not the authors. In this sample the table shows about 630,000 distinct CDR3 sequences, 9% to 15% of which occur a single time. In total, the top ten clones hold more than 13% of the sample.

Explained via the paper, the treatment or condition label denotes: live attenuated yellow fever vaccine strain. At each blood-draw timepoint, two biological replicates of bulk PBMCs were obtained. A standard Ficoll-Paque protocol was used to isolate PBMCs from peripheral blood. RNA was extracted with TriZol from bulk PBMCs, CD4 and CD8 fractions, and dextramer-positive and dextramer-negative fractions. Inclusive of the bounding cysteine and phenylalanine, the CDR3 is 10 residues long. Only the CDR3 DNA is retained, 30 bases long and in frame from the first base. Cut back by 5 bases and 7 bases, the V and J ends lie 8 bases apart. CDR1 SQVTM and CDR2 ANQGSEA were looked up in the germline V gene. The table lists this clonotype with a few counts. Its binding antigen is unknown. No base qualities exist here, and no much larger clone lies one base off it.

This specimen consisted of PBMCs, obtained on the day of the yellow fever booster vaccination. This sequence originates from a man aged 25-40 years who received the YFV17D yellow fever vaccine. This chain is built from TRBV29-1 and TRBJ1-1, with no D gene named confidently. CDR3 region: CSVTGNEAFF. In nucleotides, the sequence is TGCAGCGTTACGGGAAATGAAGCTTTCTTT.